This T cell receptor (beta chain) comes out of a study of blood T cell repertoires in COVID-19. TCRdb's copy holds only in-frame clones and misses some; the assay was immunoSEQ multiplex PCR. The table records approximately 470,000 clones, roughly nine tenths of them present only once. The study drew participants aged about 18 to 89 years from fewer than 30 US areas. CDR1 and CDR2 (germline): MNHNS, SASEGT. This CDR3 region has 16 residues. The trim removed 2 bases at V and 2 bases at J, leaving 5 bases unmatched. The clonotype originates from a woman under 30 who had recovered from COVID-19. The sequencing sample was made of PBMCs or T cells enriched from blood (not recorded which). The chain recombines TRBV6-1 with TRBJ1-5; 8 bases map to TRBD1. CDR3 nucleotides: TGTGCCAGCAGTGAATTAGGGGGACAGGGCAATCAGCCCCAGCATTTT. Its translation is CASSELGGQGNQPQHF.